What follows are 26 T cell receptor beta chains derived from one specimen sequenced in a study of cytotoxic CD8 clonotypes in ibrutinib-treated CLL. Profiled with immunoSEQ multiplex PCR; TCRdb holds only in-frame clones, not every one. Of approximately 350,000 clones in the sample, 67% were seen once. The source was PBMCs, collected after 36 months of ibrutinib treatment. Receptors originate from a human donor with chronic lymphocytic leukemia.

This clone was seen once. The gene calls are TRBV18 and TRBJ2-1; TRBD2 matches at 7 bases. After removal of 3 bases from V and 4 bases from J, the junction contained 6 bases not matched to a gene. The germline gives CDR1 KGHSH, CDR2 LQKENI. The CDR3 is 15 residues long. As DNA, the CDR3 is TGTGCCAGCTCACCTCCTGGGGGACTATACAATGAGCAGTTCTTC. Its translation: CASSPPGGLYNEQFF.

V usage is TRBV14 and J usage is TRBJ2-3, with 8 bases that match TRBD2. After removal of 3 bases from V and 4 bases from J, the junction contained 3 bases not matched to a gene. The germline gives CDR1 SGHDN, CDR2 FVKESK. The CDR3 loop spans 14 amino acids. Written as DNA, the CDR3 is TGTGCCAGCAGCCACGGACTAGCCCCAGATACGCAGTATTTT. Its protein product is CASSHGLAPDTQYF.

This clone was counted a single time. An end of the junction does not agree with germline; a read error may underlie this. The rearrangement links TRBV27 to TRBJ2-3, with 7 bases lining up with TRBD2. Looked up from germline, CDR1 is MNHEY and CDR2 is SMNVEV (reference sequence). The CDR3 spans 13 residues. The CDR3 DNA is TGTGCCAGCAGTCTCCCCTATAGCGGGTCATTGAATTTC. Its translation is CASSLPYSGSLNF.

The table lists this clone with a few counts. The chain recombines TRBV7-9 with TRBJ2-7; a weak D match, TRBD1 (6 bases). The V gene's germline CDR1 is SEHNR and CDR2 FQNEAQ (reference sequence). CDR3 length: 14 residues. The ends were cut back, 4 bases at V and 3 bases at J, with 13 bases in the middle. The CDR3 DNA reads as TGTGCCAGCAGCTCTACAGGGACCTTCTACGAGCAGTACTTC. Amino acids: CASSSTGTFYEQYF.

CDR3 sequence (DNA): TGTGCCAGCAGTGACGGACAGGGTGGGTACAATGAGCAGTTCTTC. It yields the protein CASSDGQGGYNEQFF. This chain connects TRBV2 to TRBJ2-1, with 8 bases identical to TRBD1. CDR1 SNHLY and CDR2 FYNNEI come from the germline V gene. J was trimmed by 4 bases and V by 3 bases; bases with no gene match: 5. This CDR3 spans 15 amino acids.

The chain recombines TRBV27 with TRBJ2-7; 7 bases are a match to TRBD2. The CDR3 runs 16 residues. CDR1 is MNHEY and CDR2 is SMNVEV in the germline V gene (reference sequence). V lost 2 bases and J lost 2; bases outside the gene matches: 9. The CDR3 bases are TGTGCCAGCAGTTTAATCTGGGCTAGCGGCACCTACGAGCAGTACTTC. Protein product: CASSLIWASGTYEQYF.

This clone appeared a single time. The chain is built from TRBV27 and TRBJ2-1, with TRBD2 matching 7 bases. This CDR3 has 15 amino acids. J gave up 0 bases and V 5 bases, and 4 bases lay outside the gene matches. Germline values: CDR1 MNHEY, CDR2 SMNVEV (reference sequence). CDR3 sequence reads: CASSQAGSSYNEQFF. DNA of the CDR3: TGTGCCAGCAGTCAAGCGGGGAGCTCCTACAATGAGCAGTTCTTC.

The chain couples TRBV7-3 to TRBJ2-7, with 12 bases matching TRBD2. Trimming took 10 bases from V and 2 from J; bases not matched to a gene: 9. Germline CDR1 SGHTA, CDR2 FQGTGA. The CDR3 consists of 15 residues. The CDR3 sequence: CAKGLAGPDTYEQYF. CDR3 sequence (DNA): TGTGCCAAAGGACTAGCGGGACCTGACACCTACGAGCAGTACTTC.

The gene calls are TRBV5-6 and TRBJ2-2; weak D call: TRBD2 (5 bases). CDR1 is SGHDT, CDR2 YYEEEE, per germline. The V gene lost 6 bases and the J gene lost 0 bases, with 15 bases spanning the gap. CDR3 length equals 16 residues. Here the CDR3 DNA reads TGTGCCAGCACCCTGAGGCCACTAGCGAACACCGGGGAGCTGTTTTTT. Translation: CASTLRPLANTGELFF. Full variable domain (missing parts from reference TRBV5-6 and TRBJ2-2): DAGVTQSPTHLIKTRGQQVTLRCSPKSGHDTVSWYQQALGQGPQFIFQYYEEEERQRGNFPDRFSGHQFPNYSSELNVNALLLGDSALYLCASTLRPLANTGELFFGEGSRLTVL.

J is TRBJ2-7 and V is TRBV5-6, with D possibly matching TRBD1 (5 bases). CDR1 is SGHDT and CDR2 is YYEEEE in the germline V gene. This CDR3 comprises 16 residues. Trimming removed 4 bases at V and 1 base at J, with 18 bases between. CDR3 sequence (DNA): TGTGCCAGCAGCGAGTACGTAATTCAGGGATCCTACGAGCAGTACTTC. It encodes CASSEYVIQGSYEQYF.

The J gene is TRBJ2-7, the V gene TRBV10-2; D ambiguous. Germline assignment: CDR1 WSHSY and CDR2 SAAADI. This CDR3 region has 13 residues. Trimming stripped 6 bases from V and 4 bases from J, with 13 bases between. The CDR3 coding sequence is TGCGCCAGCAGGGAAACCCTCGGGTACGAGCAGTACTTC. Protein: CASRETLGYEQYF.

This clone appeared once. V and J are TRBV5-1 and TRBJ2-5; 12 nucleotides line up with TRBD2. The V gene end was trimmed by 2 bases and the J gene end by 4 bases; junction bases not matched to a gene: 9. This CDR3 is 17 amino acids long. Germline V lookup: CDR1 SGHRS, CDR2 YFSETQ. The CDR3: CASSLVPGLAGSETQYF. CDR3 bases: TGCGCCAGCAGCTTAGTCCCGGGACTAGCGGGCTCAGAGACCCAGTACTTC. The variable domain in full, completed from reference TRBV5-1 and TRBJ2-5, reads KAGVTQTPRYLIKTRGQQVTLSCSPISGHRSVSWYQQTPGQGLQFLFEYFSETQRNKGNFPGRFSGRQFSNSRSEMNVSTLELGDSALYLCASSLVPGLAGSETQYFGPGTRLLVL.

The gene calls are TRBV18 and TRBJ2-3, with D tentatively TRBD2 (5 bases). Trimming took off 6 bases at V and 4 bases at J, with 17 bases between the two ends. This CDR3 is 15 amino acids long. Germline CDR1 and CDR2: KGHSH and LQKENI. CDR3 nucleotide sequence: TGTGCCAGCTCCATTCCGGGATCCCGATCAGATACGCAGTATTTT. This codes for CASSIPGSRSDTQYF. The variable domain in full, completed from reference TRBV18 and TRBJ2-3, reads NAGVMQNPRHLVRRRGQEARLRCSPMKGHSHVYWYRQLPEEGLKFMVYLQKENIIDESGMPKERFSAEFPKEGPSILRIQQVVRGDSAAYFCASSIPGSRSDTQYFGPGTRLTVL.

A few counts support this clone. This chain links TRBV6-6 with TRBJ1-1; D ambiguous. Germline loops: CDR1 MNHNY, CDR2 SVGAGI (reference sequence). V was cut by 8 bases and J by 1 base, with 2 bases left in between. CDR3 size: 10 residues. CDR3 sequence reads: CASRNTEAFF. Here the CDR3 DNA reads TGTGCCAGCCGGAACACTGAAGCTTTCTTT.

V and J are TRBV5-6 and TRBJ2-7; perhaps D is TRBD1 or TRBD2 (5 bases each). Per germline, CDR1 SGHDT and CDR2 YYEEEE. CDR3 length: 15 residues. The germline V and J ends were trimmed by 2 bases and 3 bases, with 15 bases remaining between them. CDR3 sequence (DNA): TGTGCCAGCAGCTTCTATTGGGACGGAGGCTACGAGCAGTACTTC. It yields the protein CASSFYWDGGYEQYF. Full variable domain (rest looked up from reference TRBV5-6 and TRBJ2-7): DAGVTQSPTHLIKTRGQQVTLRCSPKSGHDTVSWYQQALGQGPQFIFQYYEEEERQRGNFPDRFSGHQFPNYSSELNVNALLLGDSALYLCASSFYWDGGYEQYFGPGTRLTVT.

The rearrangement links TRBV5-1 to TRBJ2-3; TRBD1 is a possible D gene (6 bases). The CDR3 covers 16 residues. Germline CDR1 and CDR2: SGHRS and YFSETQ. V was pared by 0 bases and J by 2 bases, with 13 bases between. CDR3 in amino acids: CASSLVGRGTTDTQYF. In DNA, the CDR3 is TGCGCCAGCAGCTTGGTTGGCAGGGGCACCACAGATACGCAGTATTTT.

CDR3 DNA sequence: TGTGCCAGCAGCTTAGCGCTGGGAGCTAATGAAAAACTGTTTTTT. It yields the protein CASSLALGANEKLFF. The chain recombines TRBV7-2 with TRBJ1-4; D is undetermined. Germline V gene sequence: CDR1 SGHTA, CDR2 FQGNSA. V shed 0 bases and J shed 3 bases, with 8 bases lying between them. The CDR3 has 15 residues.

The V and J genes are TRBV15 and TRBJ2-7, with 7 positions matching TRBD2. Germline V gene lookup returns CDR1 LNHNV and CDR2 YYDKDF (reference sequence). V shed 1 base and J 1 base; nucleotides not matched to a gene: 4. The CDR3 has 15 amino acids. The CDR3 nucleotides are TGTGCCACCAGCAGAGGCGGGGGACGGTCCTACGAGCAGTACTTC. It translates to CATSRGGGRSYEQYF.

J is TRBJ1-1 and V is TRBV6-6; weak D call: TRBD1 (5 bases). Germline CDR1 and CDR2: MNHNY and SVGAGI (reference sequence). The V end was cut by 0 bases, the J end by 3 bases, with 14 bases between. The CDR3 has 16 amino acids. The CDR3 sequence is CASSYSVGGGDTEAFF. As DNA, the CDR3 is TGTGCCAGCAGTTACTCGGTGGGCGGAGGGGACACTGAAGCTTTCTTT.

This clone showed up just a few times. The CDR3 DNA reads TGCAGCGTTGGCTGGCGAGGGGCCACTGAAGCTTTCTTT. Translating it yields CSVGWRGATEAFF. The chain recombines TRBV29-1 with TRBJ1-1; TRBD1 is a possible D gene (5 bases). V was cut by 4 bases and J by 4 bases, with 13 bases left in between. The V gene's germline CDR1 is SQVTM and CDR2 ANQGSEA. The CDR3 covers 13 residues.

This chain uses TRBV19 with TRBJ1-1, with TRBD1 matching over 9 bases. With 8 bases clipped from V and 4 bases from J, the junction kept 8 bases outside the gene matches. CDR3 length: 14 amino acids. Per the germline V gene, CDR1 is LNHDA and CDR2 is SQIVND (reference sequence). In DNA form, the CDR3 reads TGTGCCAGTCGGCCGGGACAGGGTTTCACTGAAGCTTTCTTT. Protein sequence: CASRPGQGFTEAFF.

CDR3 sequence: CASKGQGRAEAFF. CDR3 nucleotides: TGTGCCAGCAAGGGACAGGGCAGGGCTGAAGCTTTCTTT. This rearrangement joins TRBV27 to TRBJ1-1; 9 bases are shared with TRBD1. This CDR3 region has 13 residues. Germline CDR1 is MNHEY and CDR2 is SMNVEV (reference sequence). J was trimmed by 6 bases and V by 7 bases; bases with no gene match: 6.

V gene TRBV4-1 combines with J gene TRBJ2-7, with 10 bases that match TRBD1. With 0 bases clipped from V and 0 bases from J, the junction kept 2 bases outside the gene matches. CDR1 and CDR2 from the germline V gene are MGHRA and YSYEKL. This CDR3 comprises 16 residues. CDR3 DNA sequence: TGCGCCAGCAGCCAAGAGGGACAGGGGTCCTCCTACGAGCAGTACTTC. Encoded protein: CASSQEGQGSSYEQYF.

This chain uses TRBV5-1 with TRBJ1-5; D is uncertain. Germline lookup yields CDR1 SGHRS and CDR2 YFSETQ. The CDR3 extends over 16 amino acids. Trimming left V 4 bases short and J 0 bases short, with 14 bases between. Written as DNA, the CDR3 is TGCGCCAGCAGCCTCGGCGGGCTATATAGCAATCAGCCCCAGCATTTT. Its translation is CASSLGGLYSNQPQHF. The whole variable domain, remainder taken from reference TRBV5-1 and TRBJ1-5, is KAGVTQTPRYLIKTRGQQVTLSCSPISGHRSVSWYQQTPGQGLQFLFEYFSETQRNKGNFPGRFSGRQFSNSRSEMNVSTLELGDSALYLCASSLGGLYSNQPQHFGDGTRLSIL.

The J gene is TRBJ2-1, the V gene TRBV7-2, with D perhaps TRBD2 (6 bases). This CDR3 spans 16 amino acids. V lost 0 bases, J lost 1 base, and 10 bases lay in between. Per the germline V gene, CDR1 is SGHTA and CDR2 is FQGNSA. In DNA form, the CDR3 reads TGTGCCAGCAGCTTAGCTGGAGGGATTTCCTACAATGAGCAGTTCTTC. Translated: CASSLAGGISYNEQFF. Together with reference TRBV7-2 and TRBJ2-1, the CDR3 gives the full variable domain: GAGVSQSPSNKVTEKGKDVELRCDPISGHTALYWYRQSLGQGLEFLIYFQGNSAPDKSGLPSDRFSAERTGGSVSTLTIQRTQQEDSAVYLCASSLAGGISYNEQFFGPGTRLTVL.

The chain is built from TRBV7-2 and TRBJ2-2; TRBD1 matches at 11 bases. V was pared by 4 bases and J by 7 bases, with 5 bases of the junction left unmatched. Germline loops: CDR1 SGHTA, CDR2 FQGNSA. This CDR3 comprises 15 residues. CDR3 residues: CASSYRTGGGGELFF. The CDR3 bases are TGTGCCAGCAGCTATCGGACAGGGGGCGGCGGGGAGCTGTTTTTT.